This T cell receptor (beta chain) was profiled in a study of blood T cells in healthy people across ages. Turning to the study itself: About one barcoded beta molecule was captured per two T cells (by template switching).

In its sample, this clonotype was seen a few times. PCR was performed a second time for about 6 to 11 cycles using a sample-barcoded 5' primer and a J-beta primer mix. TCRdb re-analysed the 5' RACE reads in MiXCR, keeping a single row per CDR3 protein. The top ten clones hold roughly 7.7% of a sample with roughly 1,500,000 distinct CDR3 sequences, approximately 42% of them seen once. From germline, CDR1 is SGHRS and CDR2 YFSETQ. Trimming removed 2 bases from V and 4 bases from J, with 10 bases in between. The CDR3 covers 15 residues. This chain connects TRBV5-1 to TRBJ2-6, with D perhaps being TRBD1 or TRBD2 (6 bases each). The sequence came from a woman aged 18-29 years in good health. Sequences were obtained from blood. CDR3 DNA sequence: TGCGCCAGCAGCTTCCGGGGGCAGGGGGCCAACGTCCTGACTTTC. Amino acids: CASSFRGQGANVLTF.